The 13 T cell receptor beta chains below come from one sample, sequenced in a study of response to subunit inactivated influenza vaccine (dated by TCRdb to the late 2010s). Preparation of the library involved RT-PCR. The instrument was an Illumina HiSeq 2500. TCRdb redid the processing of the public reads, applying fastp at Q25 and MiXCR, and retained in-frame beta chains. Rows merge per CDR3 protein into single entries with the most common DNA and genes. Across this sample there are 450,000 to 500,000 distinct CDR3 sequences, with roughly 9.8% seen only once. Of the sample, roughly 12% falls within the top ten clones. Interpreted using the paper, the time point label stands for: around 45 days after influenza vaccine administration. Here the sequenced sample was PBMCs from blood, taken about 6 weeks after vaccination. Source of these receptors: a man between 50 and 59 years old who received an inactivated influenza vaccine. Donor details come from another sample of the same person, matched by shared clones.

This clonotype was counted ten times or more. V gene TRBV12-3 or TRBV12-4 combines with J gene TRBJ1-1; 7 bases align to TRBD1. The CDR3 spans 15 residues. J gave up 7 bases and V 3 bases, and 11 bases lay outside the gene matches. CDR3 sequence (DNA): TGTGCCAGCAGTTTCCCTCCGGGACAGCAGAATGAAGCTTTCTTT. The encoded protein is CASSFPPGQQNEAFF.

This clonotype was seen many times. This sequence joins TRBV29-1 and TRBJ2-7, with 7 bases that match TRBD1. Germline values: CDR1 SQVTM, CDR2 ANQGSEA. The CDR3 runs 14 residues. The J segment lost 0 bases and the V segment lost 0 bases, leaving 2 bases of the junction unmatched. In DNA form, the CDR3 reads TGCAGCGTTGAAGATCGGGACAGCTCCTACGAGCAGTACTTC. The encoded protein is CSVEDRDSSYEQYF.

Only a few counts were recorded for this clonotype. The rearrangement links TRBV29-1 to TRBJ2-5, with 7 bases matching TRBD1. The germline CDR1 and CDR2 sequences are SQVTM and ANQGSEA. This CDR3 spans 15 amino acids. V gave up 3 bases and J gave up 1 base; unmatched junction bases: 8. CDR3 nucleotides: TGCAGCGTTGAGATCGGGACAGATACCCAAGAGACCCAGTACTTC. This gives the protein CSVEIGTDTQETQYF.

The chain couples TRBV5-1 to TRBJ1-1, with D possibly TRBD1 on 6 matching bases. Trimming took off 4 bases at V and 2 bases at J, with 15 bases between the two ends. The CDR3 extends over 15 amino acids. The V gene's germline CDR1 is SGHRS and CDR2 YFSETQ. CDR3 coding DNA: TGCGCCAGCAGCCGAAGGACAGAGCAAAACACTGAAGCTTTCTTT. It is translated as CASSRRTEQNTEAFF.

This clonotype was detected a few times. DNA of the CDR3: TGCGCCAGCAGCTTGTGGGGAAGTAACTACAATGAGCAGTTCTTC. This sequence encodes CASSLWGSNYNEQFF. V and J are TRBV5-1 and TRBJ2-1; D call uncertain. The CDR3 extends over 15 amino acids. CDR1 SGHRS and CDR2 YFSETQ come from the germline V gene. V dropped 1 base and J dropped 3 bases, with 11 bases sitting between them. Drawing the rest from reference TRBV5-1 and TRBJ2-1, the complete variable domain is KAGVTQTPRYLIKTRGQQVTLSCSPISGHRSVSWYQQTPGQGLQFLFEYFSETQRNKGNFPGRFSGRQFSNSRSEMNVSTLELGDSALYLCASSLWGSNYNEQFFGPGTRLTVL.

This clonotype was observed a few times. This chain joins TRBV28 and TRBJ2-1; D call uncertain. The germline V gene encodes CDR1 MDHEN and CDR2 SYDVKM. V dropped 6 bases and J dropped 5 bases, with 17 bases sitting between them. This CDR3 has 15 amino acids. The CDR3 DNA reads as TGTGCCAGCAGCCCCCCCCTGTTTCCTAACAATGAGCAGTTCTTC. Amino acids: CASSPPLFPNNEQFF.

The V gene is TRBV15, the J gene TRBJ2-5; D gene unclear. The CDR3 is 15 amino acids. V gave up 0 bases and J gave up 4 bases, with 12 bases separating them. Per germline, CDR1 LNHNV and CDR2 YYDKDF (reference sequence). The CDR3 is CATSRDPGRGETQYF. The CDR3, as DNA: TGTGCCACCAGCAGAGATCCCGGTAGAGGAGAGACCCAGTACTTC.

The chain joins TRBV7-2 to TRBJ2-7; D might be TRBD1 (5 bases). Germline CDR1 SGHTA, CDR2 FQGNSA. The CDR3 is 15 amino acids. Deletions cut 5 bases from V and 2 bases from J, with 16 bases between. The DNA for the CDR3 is TGTGCCAGCAGCGAGACAGCCCCCAACGCCTACGAGCAGTACTTC. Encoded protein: CASSETAPNAYEQYF.

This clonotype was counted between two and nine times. CDR3 protein: CASSPDRLSYEQYF. The CDR3 nucleotides read TGCGCCAGCAGCCCCGACAGACTCTCCTACGAGCAGTACTTC. The chain carries TRBV4-3 and TRBJ2-7; maybe TRBD1 (5 bases). V was shortened by 4 bases and J by 0 bases, with 10 bases between the two germline ends. Germline-derived CDR1 and CDR2 are LGHNA and YSLEER. This CDR3 comprises 14 residues.

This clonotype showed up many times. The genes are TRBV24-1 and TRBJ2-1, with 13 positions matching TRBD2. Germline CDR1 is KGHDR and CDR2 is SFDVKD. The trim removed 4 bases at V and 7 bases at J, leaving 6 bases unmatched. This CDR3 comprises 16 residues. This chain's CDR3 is CATSDPGLAGVNEQFF. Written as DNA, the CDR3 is TGTGCCACCAGTGACCCAGGACTAGCGGGAGTAAATGAGCAGTTCTTC.

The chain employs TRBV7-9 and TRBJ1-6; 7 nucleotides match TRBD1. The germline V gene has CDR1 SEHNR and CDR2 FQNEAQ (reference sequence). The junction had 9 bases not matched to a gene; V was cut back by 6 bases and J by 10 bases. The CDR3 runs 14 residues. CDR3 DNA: TGTGCCAGCAGTAGGGGGCCCCTGGGGTCACCCCTCCACTTT. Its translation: CASSRGPLGSPLHF. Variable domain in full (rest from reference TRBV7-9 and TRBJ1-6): DTGVSQNPRHKITKRGQNVTFRCDPISEHNRLYWYRQTLGQGPEFLTYFQNEAQLEKSRLLSDRFSAERPKGSFSTLEIQRTEQGDSAMYLCASSRGPLGSPLHFGNGTRLTVT.

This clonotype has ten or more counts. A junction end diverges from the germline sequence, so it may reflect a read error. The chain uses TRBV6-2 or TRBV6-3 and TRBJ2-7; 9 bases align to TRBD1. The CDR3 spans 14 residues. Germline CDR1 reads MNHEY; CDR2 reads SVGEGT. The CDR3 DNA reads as TGTGCCAGCAGTTACCCGCTGGAGGGGACAGGGCCAAACTTC. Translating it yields CASSYPLEGTGPNF.

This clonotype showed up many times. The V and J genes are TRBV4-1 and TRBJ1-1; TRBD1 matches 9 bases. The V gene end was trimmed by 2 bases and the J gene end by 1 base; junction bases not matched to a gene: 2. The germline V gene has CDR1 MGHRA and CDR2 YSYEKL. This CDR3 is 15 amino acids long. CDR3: CASSQWDRANTEAFF. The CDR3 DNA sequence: TGCGCCAGCAGCCAATGGGACAGGGCGAACACTGAAGCTTTCTTT.